A single sample is the source of the 19 T cell receptor beta chains below, sequenced in a study of B cell selection in AIRE deficiency. The protocol was immunoSEQ multiplex PCR, while the TCRdb copy is restricted to in-frame clones and leaves out a portion. The sample gives around 24,000 clones, about 96% of which show up once; roughly 0.16% is in the top ten. Sorting defined conventional CD4 T cells as CD4+CD127+. Sequenced sample: CD4+CD127+ conventional T cells sorted from PBMCs. These receptors originate from a human donor in good health.

This clone occurred once. CDR3 loop: CASSYTGTVPGEQYF. The CDR3 nucleotides read TGTGCCAGCAGTTATACCGGGACAGTGCCCGGGGAGCAGTACTTC. The chain combines TRBV6-5 with TRBJ2-7; 7 bases fit TRBD1. The V gene's germline CDR1 is MNHEY and CDR2 SVGAGI. The J segment lost 7 bases and the V segment lost 3 bases, leaving 12 bases of the junction unmatched. The CDR3 totals 15 residues.

This clone has a single count. The chain uses TRBV5-1 and TRBJ2-7, with TRBD1 matching over 9 bases. The ends lost 4 bases at V and 6 bases at J; junction bases unmatched: 5. The CDR3 is 13 amino acids. CDR1 and CDR2 (germline): SGHRS, YFSETQ. The CDR3 nucleotides read TGCGCCAGCAGCGTCACAGGGGGCCTCGAGCAGTACTTC. It encodes CASSVTGGLEQYF.

The chain uses TRBV7-2 and TRBJ1-5; D remains ambiguous. With 5 bases removed from V and 5 bases from J, the gap between germline ends came to 10 bases. The CDR3 spans 13 residues. CDR1 and CDR2 (germline): SGHTA, FQGNSA. CDR3 amino acids: CASSARTDQPQHF. CDR3 bases: TGTGCCAGCAGCGCTCGGACTGATCAGCCCCAGCATTTT.

The chain has TRBV13 and TRBJ1-2; TRBD1 agrees at 7 bases. The CDR3 covers 14 residues. Germline trimming cut 5 bases from V and 8 bases from J; bases unmatched to any gene: 11. CDR1 PRHDT and CDR2 FYEKMQ come from the germline V gene (reference sequence). DNA of the CDR3: TGTGCCAGCAGCCTATACACAGGGGTAGGCGGCTACACCTTC. Translating it yields CASSLYTGVGGYTF.

The chain uses TRBV29-1 and TRBJ1-1; no definite D call. Germline-derived CDR1 and CDR2 are SQVTM and ANQGSEA. Trimming left V 7 bases short and J 0 bases short, with 12 bases between. This CDR3 region has 13 residues. The CDR3 is CSGCRVLNTEAFF. The CDR3 DNA reads as TGCAGCGGCTGTAGGGTACTGAACACTGAAGCTTTCTTT.

The chain carries TRBV6-5 and TRBJ1-2, with TRBD1 matching over 9 bases. CDR1 and CDR2 from the germline V gene are MNHEY and SVGAGI. The CDR3 runs to 14 residues. The trim removed 5 bases at V and 2 bases at J, leaving 3 bases unmatched. CDR3 amino acids: CASSTGQGNYGYTF. CDR3 DNA sequence: TGTGCCAGCAGTACTGGACAGGGGAACTATGGCTACACCTTC.

The J gene is TRBJ2-7, the V gene TRBV19; no definite D call. The CDR3 has 14 residues. With 3 bases removed from V and 2 bases from J, the gap between germline ends came to 11 bases. Germline values: CDR1 LNHDA, CDR2 SQIVND (reference sequence). The CDR3 bases are TGTGCCAGTAGTATGGGCGCCCGAACCTACGAGCAGTACTTC. Its protein product is CASSMGARTYEQYF.

This chain connects TRBV19 to TRBJ1-6; TRBD1 is a possible D gene (5 bases). CDR1 LNHDA and CDR2 SQIVND come from the germline V gene (reference sequence). This CDR3 is 17 amino acids long. V was pared by 4 bases and J by 0 bases, with 13 bases between. CDR3 region: CASSRGRGSSYNSPLHF. The CDR3 DNA reads TGTGCCAGTAGTAGAGGGAGGGGTAGCTCCTATAATTCACCCCTCCACTTT.

The chain is built from TRBV18 and TRBJ1-2; the D gene is possibly TRBD1 (5 bases). The CDR3 is 14 amino acids. Germline assignment: CDR1 KGHSH and CDR2 LQKENI. Deletions cut 3 bases from V and 2 bases from J, with 10 bases between. The CDR3 sequence: CASSPQTDNYGYTF. The CDR3 DNA reads as TGTGCCAGCTCACCCCAGACAGACAACTATGGCTACACCTTC.

The chain combines TRBV6-5 with TRBJ2-7; tentative D call: TRBD1 (6 bases). V shed 5 bases and J shed 1 base, with 15 bases lying between them. The CDR3 is made up of 15 amino acids. Germline-derived CDR1 and CDR2 are MNHEY and SVGAGI. For the CDR3, the DNA is TGTGCCAGCAGTATATCTAACAGGGAATCCTACGAGCAGTACTTC. This codes for CASSISNRESYEQYF.

The rearrangement uses TRBV9 and TRBJ2-2, with a tentative D call TRBD2 (6 bases). CDR3 length: 16 amino acids. Germline CDR1 SGDLS, CDR2 YYNGEE. Trimming cost V 0 bases and J 4 bases, with 13 bases left between them. The CDR3 region is CASSVGGRGRTGELFF. CDR3 bases: TGTGCCAGCAGCGTAGGTGGGCGGGGTCGCACCGGGGAGCTGTTTTTT.

The chain uses TRBV29-1 and TRBJ2-1; D is possibly TRBD1 (6 bases). Trimming removed 4 bases at V and 1 base at J, with 17 bases between. Germline CDR1 reads SQVTM; CDR2 reads ANQGSEA. CDR3 length equals 16 residues. CDR3 DNA: TGCAGCGTTGCCCTACCCAGGGGAATATCCTACAATGAGCAGTTCTTC. As protein: CSVALPRGISYNEQFF.

The chain combines TRBV29-1 with TRBJ2-2, with D unresolved. The germline V and J ends were trimmed by 7 bases and 4 bases, with 10 bases remaining between them. Germline lookup yields CDR1 SQVTM and CDR2 ANQGSEA. There are 12 residues in the CDR3. Written as DNA, the CDR3 is TGCAGCGCGCGAGTTGGCACCGGGGAGCTGTTTTTT. The encoded protein is CSARVGTGELFF.

The chain recombines TRBV5-4 with TRBJ2-6; no clear D gene. Trimming pared 3 bases from V and 0 bases from J, leaving 4 bases between. The CDR3 length is 14 residues. Germline assignment: CDR1 SGHNT and CDR2 YYREEE (reference sequence). In DNA, the CDR3 is TGTGCCAGCAGCTGGGACTCTGGGGCCAACGTCCTGACTTTC. Translation gives CASSWDSGANVLTF.

The rearrangement uses TRBV23-1 and TRBJ2-7, with D possibly matching TRBD1 (5 bases). TRBV23-1 is assigned to the ORF class and has an uncertain function. This CDR3 has 11 residues. Trimming left V 5 bases short and J 11 bases short, with 13 bases between. For the CDR3, the DNA is TGCGCCAGCAGTTGTACAGGAGAGAAGTACTTC. Protein product: CASSCTGEKYF.

The chain combines TRBV10-3 with TRBJ2-5, with D tentatively TRBD1 (6 bases). V was clipped by 3 bases and J by 5 bases, with 16 bases between them. Germline V CDR1 and CDR2: ENHRY, SYGVKD. CDR3 size: 15 residues. CDR3 in amino acids: CAISDPTGSLETQYF. As DNA, the CDR3 is TGTGCCATCAGTGACCCAACAGGGTCATTGGAGACCCAGTACTTC.

The V call is TRBV7-9, the J call TRBJ1-1; 9 bases line up with TRBD1. The V gene's germline CDR1 is SEHNR and CDR2 FQNEAQ (reference sequence). The CDR3 has 14 amino acids. The V segment lost 5 bases and the J segment 3 bases; nucleotides outside the gene matches: 4. The CDR3 DNA follows: TGTGCCAGCAGCAGGGACAGGGCAGACACTGAAGCTTTCTTT. Its translation is CASSRDRADTEAFF.

The genes are TRBV11-2 and TRBJ1-1; D remains ambiguous. Germline-derived CDR1 and CDR2 are SGHAT and FQNNGV. Deletions cut 0 bases from V and 2 bases from J, with 7 bases between. This CDR3 has 14 amino acids. The CDR3 nucleotides read TGTGCCAGCAGCTTAGATCCCCGCAACACTGAAGCTTTCTTT. Translating it yields CASSLDPRNTEAFF.

V and J are TRBV6-5 and TRBJ1-4; weak D call: TRBD1 (5 bases). The CDR3 loop spans 13 amino acids. The germline gives CDR1 MNHEY, CDR2 SVGAGI. Trimming shortened V by 6 bases and J by 5 bases, and 10 bases separated the two germline ends. The CDR3 DNA sequence: TGTGCCAGCAGACGGGGGGGGAATGAAAAACTGTTTTTT. Amino acid sequence: CASRRGGNEKLFF.